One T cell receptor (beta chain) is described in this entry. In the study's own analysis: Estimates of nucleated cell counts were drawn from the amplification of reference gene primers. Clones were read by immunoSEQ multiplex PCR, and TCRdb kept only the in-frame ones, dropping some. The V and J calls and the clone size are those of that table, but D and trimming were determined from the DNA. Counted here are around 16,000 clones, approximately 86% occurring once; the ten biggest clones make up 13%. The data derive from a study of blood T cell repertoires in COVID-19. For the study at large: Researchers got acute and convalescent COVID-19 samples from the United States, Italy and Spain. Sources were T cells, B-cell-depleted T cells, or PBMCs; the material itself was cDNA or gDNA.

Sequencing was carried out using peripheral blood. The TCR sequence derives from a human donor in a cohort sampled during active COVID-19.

The CDR3 loop reads CATRGSGTDTQYF. CDR3 sequence (DNA): TGTGCCACCCGAGGTTCGGGTACAGATACGCAGTATTTT. The V and J genes are TRBV7-9 and TRBJ2-3; no firm D call. CDR3 size: 13 residues. Per the germline V gene, CDR1 is SEHNR and CDR2 is FQNEAQ (reference sequence). The germline V and J ends were trimmed by 10 bases and 3 bases, with 14 bases remaining between them. Complete variable domain (other parts from reference TRBV7-9 and TRBJ2-3): DTGVSQNPRHKITKRGQNVTFRCDPISEHNRLYWYRQTLGQGPEFLTYFQNEAQLEKSRLLSDRFSAERPKGSFSTLEIQRTEQGDSAMYLCATRGSGTDTQYFGPGTRLTVL.